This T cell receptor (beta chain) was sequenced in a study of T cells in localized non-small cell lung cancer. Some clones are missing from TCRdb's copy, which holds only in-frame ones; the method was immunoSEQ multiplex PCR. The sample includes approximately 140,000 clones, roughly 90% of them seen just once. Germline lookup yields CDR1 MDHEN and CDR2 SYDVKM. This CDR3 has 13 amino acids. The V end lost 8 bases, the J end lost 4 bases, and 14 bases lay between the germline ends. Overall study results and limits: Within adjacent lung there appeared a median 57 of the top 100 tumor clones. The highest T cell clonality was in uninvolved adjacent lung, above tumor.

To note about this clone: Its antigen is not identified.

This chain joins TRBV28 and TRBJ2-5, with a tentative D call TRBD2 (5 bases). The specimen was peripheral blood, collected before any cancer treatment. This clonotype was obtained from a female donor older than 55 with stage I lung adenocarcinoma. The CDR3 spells CASHTRGGETQYF. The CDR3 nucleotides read TGTGCCAGCCATACTCGAGGAGGAGAGACCCAGTACTTC.